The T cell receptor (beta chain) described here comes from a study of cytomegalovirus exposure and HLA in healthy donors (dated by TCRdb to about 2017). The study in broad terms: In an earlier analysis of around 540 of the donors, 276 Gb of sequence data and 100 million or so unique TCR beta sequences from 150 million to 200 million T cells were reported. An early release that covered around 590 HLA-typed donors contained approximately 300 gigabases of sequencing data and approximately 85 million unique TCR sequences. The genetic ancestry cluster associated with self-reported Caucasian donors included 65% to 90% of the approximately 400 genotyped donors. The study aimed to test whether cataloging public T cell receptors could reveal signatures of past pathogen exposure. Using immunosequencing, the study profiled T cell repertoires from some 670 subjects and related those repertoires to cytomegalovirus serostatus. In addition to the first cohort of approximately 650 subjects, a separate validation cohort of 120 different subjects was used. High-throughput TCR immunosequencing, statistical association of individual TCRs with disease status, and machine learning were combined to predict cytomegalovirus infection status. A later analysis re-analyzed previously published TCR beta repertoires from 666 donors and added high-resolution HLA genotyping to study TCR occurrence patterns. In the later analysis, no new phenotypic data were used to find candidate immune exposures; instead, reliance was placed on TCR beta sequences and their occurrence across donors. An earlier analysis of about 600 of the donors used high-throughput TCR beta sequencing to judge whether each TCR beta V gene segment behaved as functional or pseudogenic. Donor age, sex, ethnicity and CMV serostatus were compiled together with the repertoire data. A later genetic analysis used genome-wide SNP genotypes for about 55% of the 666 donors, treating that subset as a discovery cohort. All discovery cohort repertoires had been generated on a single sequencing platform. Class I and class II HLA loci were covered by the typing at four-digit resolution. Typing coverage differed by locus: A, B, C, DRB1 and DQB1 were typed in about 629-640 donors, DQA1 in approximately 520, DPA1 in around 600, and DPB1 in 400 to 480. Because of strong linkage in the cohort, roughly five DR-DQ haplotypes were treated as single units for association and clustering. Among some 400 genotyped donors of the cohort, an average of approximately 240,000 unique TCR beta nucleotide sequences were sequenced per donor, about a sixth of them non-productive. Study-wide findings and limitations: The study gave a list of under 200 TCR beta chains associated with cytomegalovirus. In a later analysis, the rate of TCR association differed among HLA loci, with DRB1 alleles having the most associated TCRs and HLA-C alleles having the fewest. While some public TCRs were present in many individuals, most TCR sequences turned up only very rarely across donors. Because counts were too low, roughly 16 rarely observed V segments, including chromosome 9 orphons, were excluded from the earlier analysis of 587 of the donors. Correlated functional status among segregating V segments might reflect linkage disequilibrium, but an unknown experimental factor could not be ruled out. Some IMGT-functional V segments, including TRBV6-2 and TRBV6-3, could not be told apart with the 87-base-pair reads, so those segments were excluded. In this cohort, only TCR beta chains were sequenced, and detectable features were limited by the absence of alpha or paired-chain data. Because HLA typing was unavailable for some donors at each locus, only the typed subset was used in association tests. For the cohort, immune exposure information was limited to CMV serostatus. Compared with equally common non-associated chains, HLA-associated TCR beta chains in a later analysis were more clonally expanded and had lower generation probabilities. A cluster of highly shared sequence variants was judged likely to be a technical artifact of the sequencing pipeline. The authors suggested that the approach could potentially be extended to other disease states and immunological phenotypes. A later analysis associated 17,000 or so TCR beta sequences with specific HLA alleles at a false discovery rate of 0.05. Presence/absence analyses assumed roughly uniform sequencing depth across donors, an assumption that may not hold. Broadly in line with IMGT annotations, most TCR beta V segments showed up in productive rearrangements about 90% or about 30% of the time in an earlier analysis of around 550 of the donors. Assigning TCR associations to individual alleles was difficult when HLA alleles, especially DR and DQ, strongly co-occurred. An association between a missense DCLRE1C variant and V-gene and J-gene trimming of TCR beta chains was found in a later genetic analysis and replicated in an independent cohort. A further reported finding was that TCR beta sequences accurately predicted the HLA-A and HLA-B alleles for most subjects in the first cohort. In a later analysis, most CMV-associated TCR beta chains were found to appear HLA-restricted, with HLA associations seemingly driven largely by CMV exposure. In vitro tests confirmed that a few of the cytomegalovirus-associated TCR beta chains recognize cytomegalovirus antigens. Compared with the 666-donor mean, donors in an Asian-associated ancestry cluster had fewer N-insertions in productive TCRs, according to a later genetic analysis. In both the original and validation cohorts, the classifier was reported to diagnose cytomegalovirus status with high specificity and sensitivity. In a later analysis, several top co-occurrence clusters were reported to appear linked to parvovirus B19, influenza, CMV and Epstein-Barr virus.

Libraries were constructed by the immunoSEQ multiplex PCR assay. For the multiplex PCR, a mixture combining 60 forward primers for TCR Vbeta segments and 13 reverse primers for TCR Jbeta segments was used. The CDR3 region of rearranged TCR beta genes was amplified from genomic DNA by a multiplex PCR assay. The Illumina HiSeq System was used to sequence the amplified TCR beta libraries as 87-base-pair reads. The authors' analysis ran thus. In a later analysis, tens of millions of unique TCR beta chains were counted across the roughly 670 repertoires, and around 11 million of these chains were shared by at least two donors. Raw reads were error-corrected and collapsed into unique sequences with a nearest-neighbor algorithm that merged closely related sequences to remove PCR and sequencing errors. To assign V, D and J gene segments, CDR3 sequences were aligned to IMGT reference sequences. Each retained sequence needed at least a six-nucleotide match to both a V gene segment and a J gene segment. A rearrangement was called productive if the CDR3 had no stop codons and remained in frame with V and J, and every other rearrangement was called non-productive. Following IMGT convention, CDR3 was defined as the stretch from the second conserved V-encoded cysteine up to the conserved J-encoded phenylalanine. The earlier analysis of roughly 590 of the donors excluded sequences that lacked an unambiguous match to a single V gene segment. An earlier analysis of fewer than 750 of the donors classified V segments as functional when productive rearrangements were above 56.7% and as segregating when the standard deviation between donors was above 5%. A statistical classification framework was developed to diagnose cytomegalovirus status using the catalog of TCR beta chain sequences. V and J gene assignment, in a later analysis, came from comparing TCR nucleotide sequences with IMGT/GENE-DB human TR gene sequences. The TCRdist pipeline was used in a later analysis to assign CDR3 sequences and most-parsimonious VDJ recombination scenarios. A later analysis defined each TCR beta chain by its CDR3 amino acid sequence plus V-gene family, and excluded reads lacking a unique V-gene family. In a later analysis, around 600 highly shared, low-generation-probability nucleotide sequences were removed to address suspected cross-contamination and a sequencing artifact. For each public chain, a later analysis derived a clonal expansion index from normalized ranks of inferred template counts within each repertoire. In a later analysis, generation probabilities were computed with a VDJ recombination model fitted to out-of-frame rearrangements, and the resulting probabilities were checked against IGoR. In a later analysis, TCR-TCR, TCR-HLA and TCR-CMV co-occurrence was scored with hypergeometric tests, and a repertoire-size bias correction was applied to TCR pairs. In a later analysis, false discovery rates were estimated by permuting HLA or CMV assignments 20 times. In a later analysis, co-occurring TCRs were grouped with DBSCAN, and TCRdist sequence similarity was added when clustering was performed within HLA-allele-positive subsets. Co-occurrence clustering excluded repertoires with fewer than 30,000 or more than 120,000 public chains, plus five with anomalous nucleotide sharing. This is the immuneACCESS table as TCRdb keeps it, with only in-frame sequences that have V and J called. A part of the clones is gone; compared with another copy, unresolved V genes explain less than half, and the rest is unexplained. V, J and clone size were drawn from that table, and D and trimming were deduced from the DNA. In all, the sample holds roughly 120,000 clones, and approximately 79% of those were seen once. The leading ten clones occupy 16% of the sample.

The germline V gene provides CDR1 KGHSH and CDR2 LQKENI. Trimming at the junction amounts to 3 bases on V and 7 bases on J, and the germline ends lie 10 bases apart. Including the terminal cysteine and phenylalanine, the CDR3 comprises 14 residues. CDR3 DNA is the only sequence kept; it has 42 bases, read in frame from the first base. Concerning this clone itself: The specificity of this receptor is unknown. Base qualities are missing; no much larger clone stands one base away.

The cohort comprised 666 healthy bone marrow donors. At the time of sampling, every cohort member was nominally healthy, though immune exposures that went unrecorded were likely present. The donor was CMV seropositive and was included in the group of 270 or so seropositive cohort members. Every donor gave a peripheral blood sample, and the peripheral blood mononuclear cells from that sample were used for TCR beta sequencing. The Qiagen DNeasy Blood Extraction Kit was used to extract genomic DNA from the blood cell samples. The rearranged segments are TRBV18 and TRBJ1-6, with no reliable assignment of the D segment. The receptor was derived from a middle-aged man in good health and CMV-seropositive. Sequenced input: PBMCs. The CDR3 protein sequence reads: CASSPPVPNSPLHF. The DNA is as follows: TGTGCCAGCTCACCTCCGGTTCCAAATTCACCCCTCCACTTT. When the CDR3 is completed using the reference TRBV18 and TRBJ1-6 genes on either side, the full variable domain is NAGVMQNPRHLVRRRGQEARLRCSPMKGHSHVYWYRQLPEEGLKFMVYLQKENIIDESGMPKERFSAEFPKEGPSILRIQQVVRGDSAAYFCASSPPVPNSPLHFGNGTRLTVT.